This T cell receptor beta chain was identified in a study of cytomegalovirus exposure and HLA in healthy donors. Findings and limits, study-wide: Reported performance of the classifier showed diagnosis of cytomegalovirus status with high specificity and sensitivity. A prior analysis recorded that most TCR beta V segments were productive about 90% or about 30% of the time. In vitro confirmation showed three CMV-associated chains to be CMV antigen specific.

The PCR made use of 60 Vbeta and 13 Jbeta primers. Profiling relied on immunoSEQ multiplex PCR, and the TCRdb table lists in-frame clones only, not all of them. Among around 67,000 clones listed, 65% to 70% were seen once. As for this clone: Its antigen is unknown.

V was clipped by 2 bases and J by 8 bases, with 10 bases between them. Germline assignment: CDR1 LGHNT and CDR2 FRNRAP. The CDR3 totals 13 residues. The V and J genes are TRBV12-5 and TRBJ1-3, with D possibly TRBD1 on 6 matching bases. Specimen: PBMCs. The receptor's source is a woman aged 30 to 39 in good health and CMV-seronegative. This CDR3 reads CASGLIQGDTIYF. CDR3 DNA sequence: TGTGCTAGTGGTTTGATACAGGGAGACACCATATATTTT.